The entry below describes one TCR beta chain. Original processing methods: Reference gene primers were amplified, and this amplification served to estimate nucleated cell counts. TCRdb's copy holds only in-frame clones and misses some; the assay was immunoSEQ multiplex PCR. For V, J and clone size, that table is used; D and trimming come from the DNA. The data show 68,000 or so clones, around nine tenths seen once. This record belongs to a study of blood T cell repertoires in COVID-19. About the research overall: Sites in the United States, Italy and Spain provided acute and convalescent COVID-19 samples. The cDNA or gDNA used as material had been derived from T cells, B-cell-depleted T cells, or PBMCs.

Trimming took 4 bases from V and 0 from J, leaving 12 bases between them. The CDR3 contains 15 residues. CDR1 is SNHLY, CDR2 FYNNEI, per germline. The sequenced material came from peripheral blood. V usage is TRBV2 and J usage is TRBJ1-1; a possible D gene is TRBD1 (5 bases). This sequence originates from a man between 50 and 59 years old with active COVID-19. The CDR3 reads CASSADSAMNTEAFF. The CDR3 bases are TGTGCCAGCAGTGCTGACAGTGCCATGAACACTGAAGCTTTCTTT.